Below are 29 T cell receptor beta chains sequenced from a single sample in a study of blood T cells in healthy people across ages. Combining a sample-barcoded 5' primer with a J-beta primer mix, a second PCR ran for roughly 6 to 12 cycles. TCRdb re-analysed the 5' RACE reads in MiXCR, keeping a single row per CDR3 protein. Among some 1.5 million distinct CDR3 sequences listed, about 45% were seen once. Sequenced material: blood. These receptors originate from a woman aged 18-29 years in good health.

This clonotype was counted a few times. This chain joins TRBV7-9 and TRBJ1-5; maybe TRBD1 (5 bases). Germline assignment: CDR1 SEHNR and CDR2 FQNEAQ (reference sequence). The CDR3 totals 14 residues. Trimming removed 5 bases at V and 5 bases at J, with 13 bases between. Written as DNA, the CDR3 is TGTGCCAGCAGCGCCGGGGGTCAGCATCAGCCCCAGCATTTT. It codes for CASSAGGQHQPQHF.

V is TRBV12-3 or TRBV12-4 and J is TRBJ2-3; 8 bases fit TRBD1. J was trimmed by 5 bases and V by 5 bases; bases with no gene match: 15. The CDR3 sequence is 17 residues long. In DNA form, the CDR3 reads TGTGCCAGCAGTCCGGGACAGGCCGTTCTTCGGGGAGATACGCAGTATTTT. Its protein product is CASSPGQAVLRGDTQYF.

This sequence joins TRBV27 and TRBJ1-3; D uncertain. This CDR3 has 16 amino acids. V was shortened by 5 bases and J by 3 bases, with 17 bases between the two germline ends. Per germline, CDR1 MNHEY and CDR2 SMNVEV (reference sequence). The CDR3 region is CASSRTFIQSGNTIYF. The CDR3 coding sequence is TGTGCCAGCAGTCGAACGTTTATCCAGAGTGGAAACACCATATATTTT.

The V gene is TRBV6-5, the J gene TRBJ1-2, with D perhaps matching TRBD1 (5 bases). V lost 5 bases and J lost 8, with 15 bases in between. This CDR3 has 13 residues. Germline loops: CDR1 MNHEY, CDR2 SVGAGI. CDR3 DNA sequence: TGTGCCAGCAGTCTCCGGGACGGCGGAGGCTACACCTTC. Translation gives CASSLRDGGGYTF.

The CDR3 sequence is CSVEGVERTEAFF. Here the CDR3 DNA reads TGCAGCGTTGAGGGGGTGGAAAGGACTGAAGCTTTCTTT. The chain combines TRBV29-1 with TRBJ1-1; D perhaps matches TRBD1 (5 bases). Germline values: CDR1 SQVTM, CDR2 ANQGSEA. The CDR3 covers 13 residues. The V gene lost 3 bases and the J gene lost 5 bases, with 13 bases spanning the gap.

The chain joins TRBV4-2 to TRBJ2-3, with D hard to call. CDR3 size: 17 residues. Germline CDR1 is LGHNA and CDR2 is YNFKEQ. V shed 0 bases and J shed 2 bases, with 15 bases lying between them. The CDR3 DNA is TGTGCCAGCAGCCAAGATCGAGGAGTCGGTTTCACAGATACGCAGTATTTT. It specifies CASSQDRGVGFTDTQYF.

V usage is TRBV2 and J usage is TRBJ2-5; tentative D call: TRBD1 (6 bases). The J call could be wrong; TRBJ2-1 is a better fit for the DNA end. Germline-derived CDR1 and CDR2 are SNHLY and FYNNEI. This CDR3 has 14 residues. The CDR3 sequence: CASSRSRGQETQFF. CDR3 DNA sequence: TGTGCCAGCAGTAGGTCCAGGGGACAAGAGACCCAGTTCTTC.

Worth noting for this clonotype: Its ends do not fully match the called genes, so a read error is possible. The gene calls are TRBV18 and TRBJ1-6; D is uncertain. Germline assignment: CDR1 KGHSH and CDR2 LQKENI. The CDR3 runs to 14 residues. This CDR3 reads CASSSGRNNSPFHF. The CDR3 DNA reads as TGTGCCAGCTCATCTGGACGCAATAATTCACCCTTCCACTTT.

As regards this clonotype: An end of the junction does not agree with germline; a read error may underlie this. J is TRBJ2-1 and V is TRBV7-9; D might be TRBD1 or TRBD2, each matching 7 bases. From germline, CDR1 is SEHNR and CDR2 FQNEAQ (reference sequence). The CDR3 is 15 residues long. CDR3 loop: CAGSSVGGGFNEQFF. As DNA, the CDR3 is TGTGCCGGCAGCTCCGTGGGAGGGGGCTTTAATGAGCAGTTCTTC.

This clonotype was counted between two and nine times. This chain connects TRBV5-1 to TRBJ1-1, with 7 nucleotides matching TRBD1. The CDR3 consists of 13 residues. V lost 8 bases and J lost 3; bases outside the gene matches: 7. Germline assignment: CDR1 SGHRS and CDR2 YFSETQ. Here the CDR3 DNA reads TGCGCCAGTGGCAGGGGGAAGGACACTGAAGCTTTCTTT. It yields the protein CASGRGKDTEAFF.

This clonotype has just a few counts. The chain couples TRBV12-3 or TRBV12-4 to TRBJ1-1; 11 bases map to TRBD1. The CDR3 is 14 residues long. With V trimmed by 8 bases and J by 4 bases, 6 bases remained unmatched. The CDR3 spells CASRTGGRGTEAFF. The CDR3 DNA is TGTGCCAGCCGGACAGGGGGCAGGGGCACTGAAGCTTTCTTT.

CDR3 nucleotide sequence: TGTGCCAGCAGCTCTTCGACGTACTACTACAATGAGCAGTTCTTC. Its protein product is CASSSSTYYYNEQFF. This chain joins TRBV7-6 and TRBJ2-1; D uncertain. Germline CDR1 reads SGHVS; CDR2 reads FNYEAQ. This CDR3 spans 15 amino acids. V dropped 4 bases and J dropped 3 bases, with 13 bases sitting between them.

This clonotype came up a few times. V gene TRBV6-2 or TRBV6-3 combines with J gene TRBJ1-1, with a weak D call TRBD1 (5 bases). Deletions cut 2 bases from V and 5 bases from J, with 15 bases between. CDR1 MNHEY and CDR2 SVGEGT come from the germline V gene. CDR3 length: 15 amino acids. In DNA form, the CDR3 reads TGTGCCAGCAGTTACGGTGGCAGGGCGGAGACTGAAGCTTTCTTT. It translates to CASSYGGRAETEAFF.

The V call is TRBV28, the J call TRBJ2-7, with D unresolved. Germline assignment: CDR1 MDHEN and CDR2 SYDVKM. The CDR3 covers 13 residues. Trimming shortened V by 7 bases and J by 1 base, and 11 bases separated the two germline ends. DNA of the CDR3: TGTGCCAGCATTCTCCGCGGTTCCTACGAGCAGTACTTC. Translation gives CASILRGSYEQYF.

There are a few counts of this clonotype. The V call is TRBV21-1, the J call TRBJ2-3. TRBV21-1 is termed a pseudogene. The CDR3 extends over 14 amino acids. DNA for the CDR3: TGTGCCAGCAGCAAAGCGCGGCGTCGCGATACGCAGTATTTT. This codes for CASSKARRRDTQYF.

The chain has TRBV2 and TRBJ2-2, with D perhaps matching TRBD1 (5 bases). The V and J ends lost 7 bases and 2 bases respectively, with 11 bases between them. Looked up from germline, CDR1 is SNHLY and CDR2 is FYNNEI. The CDR3 runs to 14 residues. The CDR3 region has the DNA TGTGCCAGCAACGGGCAGGGAAACACCGGGGAGCTGTTTTTT. As protein: CASNGQGNTGELFF. Full variable domain (missing parts from reference TRBV2 and TRBJ2-2): EPEVTQTPSHQVTQMGQEVILRCVPISNHLYFYWYRQILGQKVEFLVSFYNNEISEKSEIFDDQFSVERPDGSNFTLKIRSTKLEDSAMYFCASNGQGNTGELFFGEGSRLTVL.

The genes are TRBV25-1 and TRBJ1-6; maybe TRBD1 (5 bases). The CDR3 contains 15 residues. Germline V gene data show CDR1 as MGHDK and CDR2 as SYGVNS. The V end lost 1 base, the J end lost 11 bases, and 15 bases lay between the germline ends. CDR3 nucleotides: TGTGCCAGCAGTGAATTAGGGACCGGGAATCCACCCCTCCACTTT. Translation gives CASSELGTGNPPLHF.

The chain is built from TRBV18 and TRBJ2-1; TRBD2 matches at 10 bases. CDR3 size: 16 residues. J gave up 8 bases and V 4 bases, and 11 bases lay outside the gene matches. Germline assignment: CDR1 KGHSH and CDR2 LQKENI. CDR3 nucleotide sequence: TGTGCCAGCTCACAAAGTAGCGGGAGGCGTGGGGATGAGCAGTTCTTC. Protein: CASSQSSGRRGDEQFF.

The chain is built from TRBV12-3 or TRBV12-4 and TRBJ2-5, with 7 bases lining up with TRBD1. This CDR3 spans 14 amino acids. V lost 5 bases, J lost 2 bases, and 5 bases stayed unmatched. This chain's CDR3 is CASSTLTGQETQYF. CDR3 in DNA: TGTGCCAGCAGTACCTTGACAGGGCAAGAGACCCAGTACTTC.

On this clonotype itself: One junction end does not reproduce the germline sequence, and a read error may be involved. The CDR3 here is CASSTGLAGTDTRYF. In DNA, the CDR3 is TGTGCCAGCAGCACCGGACTAGCGGGCACAGATACGCGGTATTTT. The chain joins TRBV28 to TRBJ2-3, with 11 nucleotides matching TRBD2. From germline, CDR1 is MDHEN and CDR2 SYDVKM. The CDR3 has 15 residues.

This rearrangement joins TRBV24-1 to TRBJ2-3; D may be TRBD2 (6 bases). Germline V gene sequence: CDR1 KGHDR, CDR2 SFDVKD. CDR3 size: 16 residues. The V end was cut by 2 bases, the J end by 3 bases, with 14 bases between. The CDR3 sequence: CATSDWSGPYTDTQYF. The CDR3 region has the DNA TGTGCCACCAGTGATTGGAGCGGGCCCTATACAGATACGCAGTATTTT.

The V gene is TRBV7-2, the J gene TRBJ2-2; 10 nucleotides align to TRBD2. V gave up 5 bases and J gave up 3 bases; unmatched junction bases: 6. Germline V lookup: CDR1 SGHTA, CDR2 FQGNSA. There are 16 residues in the CDR3. CDR3: CASSSSGRSYTGELFF. In DNA form, the CDR3 reads TGTGCCAGCAGCAGTAGCGGGAGGTCTTACACCGGGGAGCTGTTTTTT.

The chain uses TRBV3-1 and TRBJ2-7; D could derive from TRBD1 or TRBD2 (5 bases each). The CDR3 has 16 residues. In germline, CDR1 is LGHDT, CDR2 YNNKEL (reference sequence). Trimming pared 4 bases from V and 2 bases from J, leaving 18 bases between. The chain's CDR3 is CASSRTSGTLTYEQYF. CDR3 sequence (DNA): TGTGCCAGCAGCCGCACCTCCGGGACGTTGACCTACGAGCAGTACTTC.

V usage is TRBV4-1 and J usage is TRBJ1-4; no definite D call. Trimming shortened V by 5 bases and J by 8 bases, and 21 bases separated the two germline ends. Germline V gene lookup returns CDR1 MGHRA and CDR2 YSYEKL. CDR3 length: 16 residues. The CDR3 spells CASSFTKTSRREKLFF. The CDR3 nucleotides read TGCGCCAGCAGCTTTACAAAGACCTCCCGAAGGGAAAAACTGTTTTTT.

The chain joins TRBV4-1 to TRBJ1-1, with a tentative D call TRBD1 (6 bases). The CDR3 runs 15 residues. V lost 4 bases to trimming and J lost 6 bases, with 18 bases between them. The germline V gene encodes CDR1 MGHRA and CDR2 YSYEKL. For the CDR3, the DNA is TGCGCCAGCAGCCGATCTACAGGGTTGGAGGCTGAAGCTTTCTTT. Translated, it gives CASSRSTGLEAEAFF.

This rearrangement joins TRBV14 to TRBJ2-4; TRBD2 matches 14 bases. Gene TRBJ2-7 matches the end of the DNA better, so the J call may be wrong. Germline lookup yields CDR1 SGHDN and CDR2 FVKESK. The CDR3 is made up of 17 amino acids. Here the CDR3 reads CASSPGLAGALVYEQYF. The DNA of the CDR3 is TGTGCCAGCAGCCCGGGACTAGCGGGGGCTCTTGTCTACGAGCAGTACTTC.

Only a few counts were recorded for this clonotype. The chain links TRBV20-1 to TRBJ2-4; the match to TRBD2 covers 7 bases. Germline trimming cut 6 bases from V and 2 bases from J; bases unmatched to any gene: 4. Germline V gene sequence: CDR1 DFQATT, CDR2 SNEGSKA (reference sequence). This CDR3 is 13 amino acids long. The CDR3 spells CSAAGPPKNIQYF. In DNA, the CDR3 is TGCAGTGCAGCGGGACCACCCAAAAACATTCAGTACTTC.

The chain carries TRBV7-2 and TRBJ1-3, with D maybe TRBD1 (5 bases). The V and J ends lost 5 bases and 2 bases respectively, with 16 bases between them. This CDR3 has 16 residues. Germline V gives CDR1 SGHTA, CDR2 FQGNSA. The CDR3 loop is CASSPSRGGAGNTIYF. The CDR3 DNA follows: TGTGCCAGCAGCCCTTCCCGGGGGGGTGCTGGAAACACCATATATTTT.

The chain has TRBV28 and TRBJ1-4; 10 bases agree with TRBD1. In germline, CDR1 is MDHEN, CDR2 SYDVKM. CDR3 length: 18 residues. V shed 2 bases and J 2 bases; nucleotides not matched to a gene: 8. CDR3: CASSLPRQGAWTNEKLFF. Here the CDR3 DNA reads TGTGCCAGCAGTTTACCCCGACAGGGGGCATGGACTAATGAAAAACTGTTTTTT.